This TCR beta chain originates from a study of T cell changes during pregnancy in multiple sclerosis. Data came from immunoSEQ multiplex PCR; TCRdb stores just in-frame clones and leaves some out. The sample consists of about 76,000 clones, roughly 93% of them appearing once. The CDR3 has 15 amino acids. With 5 bases removed from V and 4 bases from J, the gap between germline ends came to 14 bases. Germline lookup yields CDR1 SEHNR and CDR2 FQNEAQ (reference sequence). V is TRBV7-9 and J is TRBJ2-2; perhaps TRBD1 as D (5 bases). This receptor was taken from a female donor with multiple sclerosis, enrolled in a pregnancy study. The specimen comprised peripheral blood, sampled in the second trimester of pregnancy. The CDR3 sequence: CASSPTDSFTGELFF. The CDR3 region has the DNA TGTGCCAGCAGCCCAACAGACAGTTTCACCGGGGAGCTGTTTTTT. Complete variable domain (other parts from reference TRBV7-9 and TRBJ2-2): DTGVSQNPRHKITKRGQNVTFRCDPISEHNRLYWYRQTLGQGPEFLTYFQNEAQLEKSRLLSDRFSAERPKGSFSTLEIQRTEQGDSAMYLCASSPTDSFTGELFFGEGSRLTVL.